The 18 T cell receptor beta chains listed next were all sequenced from one sample in a study of T-cell reconstitution after alpha-beta-depleted transplantation in children. Molecular barcoding with unique molecular identifiers was used for the TCRbeta library. One entry per CDR3 protein results from TCRdb running MiXCR on the PCR reads. This table holds hundreds of thousands of distinct CDR3 sequences, under 8.5% found once. Material: PBMCs, mostly from graft donor cells, obtained 360 days after TCRalphabeta/CD19-depleted stem cell transplant. These receptor sequences come from a male patient between 2 and 10 years old who had a stem cell transplant for acute myeloid leukemia, so the T cells may come from the graft donor.

This clonotype came up many times. The rearrangement uses TRBV5-1 and TRBJ2-3; D not certain. The CDR3 has 14 amino acids. The V end lost 0 bases, the J end lost 1 base, and 6 bases lay between the germline ends. In germline, CDR1 is SGHRS, CDR2 YFSETQ. CDR3 nucleotides: TGCGCCAGCAGCTTGGATGTGGGCACAGATACGCAGTATTTT. The encoded protein is CASSLDVGTDTQYF.

This clonotype has a handful of counts. This chain uses TRBV7-8 with TRBJ2-1; 12 bases fit TRBD2. J lost 8 bases, V lost 2 bases, and 4 bases had no gene match. The V gene's germline CDR1 is SGHVS and CDR2 FQNEAQ. The CDR3 length is 15 residues. The CDR3 DNA reads TGTGCCAGCAGCTTACTAGCGGGAGGGCCACATGAGCAGTTCTTC. Amino acid sequence: CASSLLAGGPHEQFF. Combining the CDR3 with reference TRBV7-8 and TRBJ2-1 gives the whole variable domain GAGVSQSPRYKVAKRGQDVALRCDPISGHVSLFWYQQALGQGPEFLTYFQNEAQLDKSGLPSDRFFAERPEGSVSTLKIQRTQQEDSAVYLCASSLLAGGPHEQFFGPGTRLTVL.

This clonotype was seen ten or more times. V usage is TRBV5-1 and J usage is TRBJ2-7; no firm D call. The CDR3 is made up of 13 amino acids. Between the trimmed V and J ends, which lost 0 bases and 4 bases, there was a span of 8 bases. Germline V gene lookup returns CDR1 SGHRS and CDR2 YFSETQ. CDR3 DNA: TGCGCCAGCAGCTTGGGGGCTGATTACGAGCAGTACGTC. Its translation is CASSLGADYEQYV.

The table lists this clonotype with many counts. V and J are TRBV12-3 or TRBV12-4 and TRBJ2-7, with a weak D call TRBD1 (5 bases). The CDR3 consists of 14 residues. V lost 3 bases, J lost 2 bases, and 11 bases lay in between. CDR3 sequence reads: CASSFAGPTYEQYF. CDR3 nucleotides: TGTGCCAGCAGTTTTGCAGGGCCCACCTACGAGCAGTACTTC.

The chain couples TRBV12-3 or TRBV12-4 to TRBJ1-5; D gene uncertain. Trimming took off 3 bases at V and 6 bases at J, with 9 bases between the two ends. This CDR3 spans 13 amino acids. CDR3 sequence: CASSFSRGQPQHF. CDR3 DNA: TGTGCCAGCAGTTTTAGCAGAGGTCAGCCCCAGCATTTT.

This clonotype has just a few counts. J is TRBJ1-2 and V is TRBV29-1; D is ambiguous. CDR3 length: 12 residues. Trimming pared 0 bases from V and 4 bases from J, leaving 6 bases between. Germline CDR1 reads SQVTM; CDR2 reads ANQGSEA. In DNA form, the CDR3 reads TGCAGCGTTGAAGATCTACTCTATGGCTACACCTTC. Translating gives CSVEDLLYGYTF.

Many counts were recorded for this clonotype. This chain connects TRBV29-1 to TRBJ2-1; D possibly matches TRBD1 or TRBD2 (6 bases each). CDR3 length equals 11 residues. Germline loops: CDR1 SQVTM, CDR2 ANQGSEA. Trimming removed 4 bases at V and 8 bases at J, with 9 bases between. The DNA of the CDR3 is TGCAGCGTTGGGGGGGCAGATGAGCAGTTCTTC. Residues: CSVGGADEQFF.

The CDR3 coding sequence is TGTGCCAGCAGCTTAGTTCCTGTCCTAGCCCAGAACACAGATACGCAGTATTTT. This translates into CASSLVPVLAQNTDTQYF. The chain uses TRBV11-2 and TRBJ2-3; tentative D call: TRBD2 (5 bases). The germline V and J ends were trimmed by 1 base and 2 bases, with 19 bases remaining between them. Germline CDR1 reads SGHAT; CDR2 reads FQNNGV. The CDR3 extends over 18 amino acids.

This clonotype has a handful of counts. The chain is built from TRBV12-3 or TRBV12-4 and TRBJ1-4, with 12 bases fitting TRBD1. J lost 4 bases, V lost 4 bases, and 16 bases had no gene match. This CDR3 contains 20 residues. CDR3 protein: CASSSTVPGTGGLFNEKLFF. The DNA of the CDR3 is TGTGCCAGCAGTTCTACCGTACCCGGGACAGGGGGCCTCTTTAATGAAAAACTGTTTTTT.

The V gene is TRBV6-2 or TRBV6-3, the J gene TRBJ2-1, with 12 bases fitting TRBD2. In germline, CDR1 is MNHEY, CDR2 SVGEGT. This CDR3 has 16 residues. The V segment lost 5 bases and the J segment 7 bases; nucleotides outside the gene matches: 9. The CDR3 DNA reads as TGTGCCAGCAGTCCTAGACTAGCGGGAGTTGCAAATGAGCAGTTCTTC. As protein: CASSPRLAGVANEQFF.

The chain joins TRBV29-1 to TRBJ2-3; TRBD2 matches 10 bases. The germline CDR1 and CDR2 sequences are SQVTM and ANQGSEA. The CDR3 is made up of 15 amino acids. The V gene end was trimmed by 7 bases and the J gene end by 0 bases; junction bases not matched to a gene: 7. CDR3 protein: CSAGLAGVSTDTQYF. The CDR3 nucleotides read TGCAGCGCTGGTCTAGCGGGGGTCAGCACAGATACGCAGTATTTT.

This clonotype was found many times. This chain links TRBV29-1 with TRBJ2-1; a possible D gene is TRBD2 (6 bases). V was shortened by 6 bases and J by 4 bases, with 22 bases between the two germline ends. Germline V gene lookup returns CDR1 SQVTM and CDR2 ANQGSEA. The CDR3 totals 16 residues. CDR3 in DNA: TGCAGCGTCGCCCGGACTAACCCGGCCCCTTACAATGAGCAGTTCTTC. Encoded protein: CSVARTNPAPYNEQFF.

CDR3 sequence reads: CASRLLGGNEQFF. The CDR3 DNA is TGTGCCAGCAGGCTTTTGGGGGGCAATGAGCAGTTCTTC. The chain joins TRBV12-3 or TRBV12-4 to TRBJ2-1; TRBD2 might be the D (6 bases). The CDR3 runs to 13 residues. The V end was cut by 6 bases, the J end by 6 bases, with 12 bases between.

This clonotype was observed at least ten times. The chain couples TRBV5-1 to TRBJ1-1; D is possibly TRBD1 (5 bases). V was cut by 4 bases and J by 2 bases, with 15 bases left in between. There are 15 residues in the CDR3. CDR1 and CDR2 (germline): SGHRS, YFSETQ. CDR3 in DNA: TGCGCCAGCAGCCCGGGGCAGGGAGCCAACACTGAAGCTTTCTTT. It is translated as CASSPGQGANTEAFF.

The genes are TRBV5-1 and TRBJ2-7, with D unclear. Germline assignment: CDR1 SGHRS and CDR2 YFSETQ. Trimming stripped 1 base from V and 9 bases from J, with 20 bases between. CDR3 length: 15 amino acids. The CDR3: CASSLFPDSPGRQYF. CDR3 in DNA: TGCGCCAGCAGCTTGTTCCCGGATTCCCCCGGTCGGCAGTACTTC.

This clonotype was observed a handful of times. The chain couples TRBV6-1 to TRBJ1-1; 7 bases are shared with TRBD1. The trim removed 4 bases at V and 0 bases at J, leaving 2 bases unmatched. In germline, CDR1 is MNHNS, CDR2 SASEGT. This CDR3 has 14 amino acids. CDR3 sequence: CASSGDRLNTEAFF. For the CDR3, the DNA is TGTGCCAGCAGTGGGGACAGACTGAACACTGAAGCTTTCTTT.

This chain joins TRBV10-3 and TRBJ2-1; the D gene is possibly TRBD1 (7 bases). Germline V CDR1 and CDR2: ENHRY, SYGVKD. The V end lost 6 bases, the J end lost 4 bases, and 16 bases lay between the germline ends. This CDR3 has 15 amino acids. CDR3 sequence: CAISDPQGGYNEQFF. As DNA, the CDR3 is TGTGCCATCAGCGACCCCCAGGGGGGTTACAATGAGCAGTTCTTC.

Only a few counts were recorded for this clonotype. The chain recombines TRBV3-1 with TRBJ2-7, with a weak D call TRBD2 (5 bases). CDR1 is LGHDT and CDR2 is YNNKEL in the germline V gene (reference sequence). The CDR3 is made up of 15 amino acids. V shed 1 base and J shed 3 bases, with 13 bases lying between them. The DNA for the CDR3 is TGTGCCAGCAGCCAAGCCTCCGGGATACTCTACGAGCAGTACTTC. Translation gives CASSQASGILYEQYF.